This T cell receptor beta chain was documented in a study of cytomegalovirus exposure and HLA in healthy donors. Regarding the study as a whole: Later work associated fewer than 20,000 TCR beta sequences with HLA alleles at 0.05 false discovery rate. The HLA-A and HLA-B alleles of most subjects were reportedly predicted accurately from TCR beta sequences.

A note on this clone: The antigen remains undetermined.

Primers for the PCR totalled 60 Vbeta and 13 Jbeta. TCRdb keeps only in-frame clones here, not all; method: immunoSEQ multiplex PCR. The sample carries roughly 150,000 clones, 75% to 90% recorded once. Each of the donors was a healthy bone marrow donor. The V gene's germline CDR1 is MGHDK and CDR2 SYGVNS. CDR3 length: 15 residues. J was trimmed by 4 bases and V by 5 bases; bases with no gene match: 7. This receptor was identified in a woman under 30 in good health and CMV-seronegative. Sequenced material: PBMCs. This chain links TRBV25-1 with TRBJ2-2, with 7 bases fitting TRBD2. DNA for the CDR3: TGTGCCAGCAGTTTAGGACTAGACATCACCGGGGAGCTGTTTTTT. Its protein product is CASSLGLDITGELFF.